This entry lists 30 T cell receptor beta chains sequenced from one sample in a study of CD8 T cells in ankylosing spondylitis. Their antigen targets remain unknown. Study conclusions and caveats: A TCR beta motif made of roughly eight highly homologous variants seemed typical of ankylosing spondylitis blood.

One entry per CDR3 protein, called by TCRdb with MiXCR from the 5' RACE reads. The profile shows about 220,000 distinct CDR3 sequences, 6% to 8% of them singletons. Material: blood, either unsorted or a sorted T cell fraction (not recorded which). These receptors came from a male donor with ankylosing spondylitis.

This clonotype was seen many times. V is TRBV19 and J is TRBJ1-1, with TRBD1 as a possible D gene (5 bases). Trimming stripped 3 bases from V and 4 bases from J, with 18 bases between. The CDR3 spans 16 residues. Germline CDR1 and CDR2: LNHDA and SQIVND (reference sequence). CDR3: CASSILPFGAATEAFF. CDR3 nucleotide sequence: TGTGCCAGTAGTATCTTACCATTCGGGGCGGCCACTGAAGCTTTCTTT.

This clonotype occurred many times. V is TRBV7-2 and J is TRBJ2-7; no reliable D call. This CDR3 has 13 residues. Germline V gene data show CDR1 as SGHTA and CDR2 as FQGNSA. The V end lost 2 bases, the J end lost 5 bases, and 10 bases lay between the germline ends. CDR3 sequence (DNA): TGTGCCAGCAGCTTACGATCCCCCGACGAGCAGTACTTC. Its protein is CASSLRSPDEQYF.

This clonotype has ten or more counts. The V gene is TRBV7-9, the J gene TRBJ1-1, with D perhaps matching TRBD1 (5 bases). V dropped 0 bases and J dropped 1 base, with 9 bases sitting between them. Germline CDR1 and CDR2: SEHNR and FQNEAQ (reference sequence). This CDR3 has 15 amino acids. This chain's CDR3 is CASSLAQGENTEAFF. In DNA form, the CDR3 reads TGTGCCAGCAGCTTAGCCCAGGGAGAGAACACTGAAGCTTTCTTT.

This chain uses TRBV27 with TRBJ2-2; perhaps TRBD2 as D (5 bases). Trimming removed 5 bases at V and 0 bases at J, with 10 bases between. The CDR3 covers 15 residues. Germline V gene lookup returns CDR1 MNHEY and CDR2 SMNVEV (reference sequence). The CDR3 DNA is TGTGCCAGCAGTGACTACCTCACGAACACCGGGGAGCTGTTTTTT. Protein sequence: CASSDYLTNTGELFF.

This clonotype was recorded many times. V is TRBV7-2 and J is TRBJ2-3, with 7 bases matching TRBD2. The CDR3 covers 17 residues. CDR1 and CDR2 from the germline V gene are SGHTA and FQGNSA. The junction had 13 bases not matched to a gene; V was cut back by 5 bases and J by 2 bases. CDR3 residues: CASSPHAGRVVTDTQYF. The CDR3 DNA sequence: TGTGCCAGCAGCCCCCATGCGGGGAGGGTCGTCACAGATACGCAGTATTTT.

This clonotype appeared many times. The chain links TRBV9 to TRBJ2-1; D not certain. CDR1 and CDR2 from the germline V gene are SGDLS and YYNGEE. The CDR3 contains 12 residues. Trimming shortened V by 0 bases and J by 9 bases, and 7 bases separated the two germline ends. The CDR3: CASSVDLSEQFF. DNA of the CDR3: TGTGCCAGCAGCGTAGATCTGAGTGAGCAGTTCTTC.

This clonotype was observed at least ten times. The V gene is TRBV6-4, the J gene TRBJ2-1; possible D gene TRBD1, 5 bases. The CDR3 consists of 13 residues. Germline CDR1 is MRHNA and CDR2 is SNTAGT. The V gene lost 3 bases and the J gene lost 6 bases, with 9 bases spanning the gap. The CDR3 region has the DNA TGTGCCAGCAGTGAAAGTAGGGGCAATGAGCAGTTCTTC. This sequence encodes CASSESRGNEQFF.

The gene calls are TRBV6-4 and TRBJ2-1; D is uncertain. Germline CDR1 reads MRHNA; CDR2 reads SNTAGT. The length of the CDR3 is 13 residues. V lost 11 bases and J lost 5, with 16 bases in between. The DNA of the CDR3 is TGTGCCTACCTAACCGACCTGAACAATGAGCAGTTCTTC. Amino acid sequence: CAYLTDLNNEQFF.

This clonotype was recorded at least ten times. This chain uses TRBV27 with TRBJ2-1; 7 bases line up with TRBD2. This CDR3 has 16 amino acids. CDR1 is MNHEY, CDR2 SMNVEV, per germline (reference sequence). V was clipped by 6 bases and J by 10 bases; unmatched bases: 18. The CDR3 region is CASSLLEEGGPGEQFF. In DNA, the CDR3 is TGTGCCAGCAGCCTCCTAGAAGAGGGAGGGCCTGGGGAGCAGTTCTTC.

This clonotype came up many times. The chain carries TRBV27 and TRBJ2-7, with TRBD1 identical over 12 bases. V gave up 8 bases and J gave up 3 bases; unmatched junction bases: 14. The CDR3 consists of 17 residues. Germline CDR1 reads MNHEY; CDR2 reads SMNVEV (reference sequence). The CDR3 DNA follows: TGTGCCAGCTGCTGTACGCCCGGGACAGGGGGCTACTACGAGCAGTACTTC. It is translated as CASCCTPGTGGYYEQYF.

This clonotype was seen many times. The gene calls are TRBV7-2 and TRBJ2-5; D gene uncertain. The CDR3 has 13 residues. With 3 bases removed from V and 1 base from J, the gap between germline ends came to 6 bases. Germline V gene sequence: CDR1 SGHTA, CDR2 FQGNSA. The CDR3 coding sequence is TGTGCCAGCAGCTTTGAAGTCCAAGAGACCCAGTACTTC. This encodes CASSFEVQETQYF.

This clonotype occurred many times. This sequence joins TRBV29-1 and TRBJ2-5; D possibly matches TRBD1 or TRBD2 (5 bases each). The germline V and J ends were trimmed by 6 bases and 11 bases, with 19 bases remaining between them. CDR3 length: 12 amino acids. Germline assignment: CDR1 SQVTM and CDR2 ANQGSEA. CDR3 in DNA: TGCAGCGTACCGACCGGGACCTTTGGGCAGTACTTC. It is translated as CSVPTGTFGQYF.

The table lists this clonotype with many counts. This sequence joins TRBV3-1 and TRBJ2-7; D not resolved. With 0 bases removed from V and 3 bases from J, the gap between germline ends came to 3 bases. Germline assignment: CDR1 LGHDT and CDR2 YNNKEL (reference sequence). CDR3 length equals 12 residues. Here the CDR3 DNA reads TGTGCCAGCAGCCAAGAGAGCTACGAGCAGTACTTC. Protein: CASSQESYEQYF.

The chain joins TRBV29-1 to TRBJ2-7; 9 bases match TRBD1. V lost 7 bases to trimming and J lost 2 bases; unmatched junction nucleotides: 9. Germline V gene lookup returns CDR1 SQVTM and CDR2 ANQGSEA. This CDR3 spans 14 amino acids. The DNA for the CDR3 is TGCAGCGCCCGGGACAGGGTACATACCTACGAGCAGTACTTC. This sequence encodes CSARDRVHTYEQYF.

This clonotype was counted a few times. The chain uses TRBV29-1 and TRBJ2-1; D is unclear. There are 12 residues in the CDR3. Looked up from germline, CDR1 is SQVTM and CDR2 is ANQGSEA. V lost 2 bases and J lost 4, with 6 bases in between. CDR3 amino acids: CSVELRYNEQFF. The CDR3 bases are TGCAGCGTTGAATTGCGGTACAATGAGCAGTTCTTC.

This clonotype was observed many times. V and J are TRBV3-1 and TRBJ2-3; possible D gene TRBD1, 6 bases. The CDR3 is made up of 16 amino acids. Germline V gene data show CDR1 as LGHDT and CDR2 as YNNKEL (reference sequence). V was pared by 0 bases and J by 0 bases, with 10 bases between. The CDR3 is CASSQEGASSTDTQYF. The CDR3 region has the DNA TGTGCCAGCAGCCAAGAGGGGGCCTCGAGCACAGATACGCAGTATTTT.

In this sample, this clonotype turned up a few times. V and J are TRBV11-2 and TRBJ2-7, with 9 bases identical to TRBD1. V was clipped by 5 bases and J by 2 bases; unmatched bases: 19. This CDR3 region has 19 residues. The germline gives CDR1 SGHAT, CDR2 FQNNGV. CDR3 in DNA: TGTGCCAGCAGCCGATACACCATACTCGGACAGGGGCCCCCCTACGAGCAGTACTTC. As protein: CASSRYTILGQGPPYEQYF.

This clonotype was counted a single time. This chain uses TRBV4-1 with TRBJ1-1; D unresolved. Trimming removed 3 bases at V and 5 bases at J, with 13 bases between. Germline assignment: CDR1 MGHRA and CDR2 YSYEKL. This CDR3 is built from 14 residues. The CDR3 loop reads CASSHSLRSTEAFF. The CDR3 nucleotides read TGCGCCAGCAGCCACAGCTTGCGATCGACTGAAGCTTTCTTT.

The chain couples TRBV4-2 to TRBJ2-7; weak D call: TRBD1 (5 bases). The germline V gene has CDR1 LGHNA and CDR2 YNFKEQ. Trimming removed 0 bases at V and 2 bases at J, with 14 bases between. This CDR3 comprises 16 residues. The CDR3 protein is CASSQEYQGFTYEQYF. The CDR3 coding sequence is TGTGCCAGCAGCCAAGAGTATCAGGGATTTACCTACGAGCAGTACTTC.

The chain is built from TRBV11-3 and TRBJ2-1; 8 bases map to TRBD1. The CDR3 extends over 15 amino acids. J was trimmed by 7 bases and V by 6 bases; bases with no gene match: 11. Germline V gene lookup returns CDR1 SGHNT and CDR2 YENEEA. CDR3 in amino acids: CASSQRQGPRNEQFF. The CDR3 coding sequence is TGTGCCAGCAGTCAACGACAGGGGCCTCGGAATGAGCAGTTCTTC.

A few counts support this clonotype. The V gene is TRBV7-9, the J gene TRBJ2-2; 8 positions match TRBD2. CDR1 and CDR2 (germline): SEHNR, FQNEAQ (reference sequence). This CDR3 is 16 amino acids long. The ends lost 6 bases at V and 0 bases at J; junction bases unmatched: 6. The CDR3 sequence is CASRGSGTTNTGELFF. As DNA, the CDR3 is TGTGCCAGCAGGGGTAGCGGGACGACGAACACCGGGGAGCTGTTTTTT.

At least ten counts were recorded for this clonotype. The V call is TRBV28, the J call TRBJ1-4, with 7 bases aligning to TRBD1. CDR3 length: 14 residues. Germline V gene data show CDR1 as MDHEN and CDR2 as SYDVKM. J lost 8 bases, V lost 6 bases, and 9 bases had no gene match. The CDR3 loop is CASRETGWIEKLFF. DNA for the CDR3: TGTGCCAGCAGGGAGACAGGGTGGATCGAAAAACTGTTTTTT.

V gene TRBV20-1 combines with J gene TRBJ2-7; 13 bases agree with TRBD2. Trimming removed 1 base from V and 1 base from J; junction bases left unmatched: 13. This CDR3 spans 19 amino acids. Germline V gives CDR1 DFQATT, CDR2 SNEGSKA (reference sequence). The CDR3 loop is CSARGFRTSGSWGSYEQYF. As DNA, the CDR3 is TGCAGTGCTAGAGGCTTTAGGACTAGCGGGAGTTGGGGTTCCTACGAGCAGTACTTC.

In its sample, this clonotype was seen many times. V is TRBV29-1 and J is TRBJ2-7, with 8 bases that match TRBD1. This CDR3 is built from 15 residues. V shed 1 base, J shed 0 bases, and the junction held 5 bases outside the gene matches. Germline V lookup: CDR1 SQVTM, CDR2 ANQGSEA. Written as DNA, the CDR3 is TGCAGCGTTGAAGGGGGGACAGGTCTCTCCTACGAGCAGTACTTC. It encodes CSVEGGTGLSYEQYF.

The rearrangement joins TRBV27 to TRBJ2-7; D perhaps matches TRBD2 (7 bases). Germline V gene sequence: CDR1 MNHEY, CDR2 SMNVEV (reference sequence). The V and J ends lost 1 base and 3 bases respectively, with 13 bases between them. CDR3 length equals 15 residues. The CDR3 here is CASSLYHGGLYEQYF. The CDR3 nucleotides read TGTGCCAGCAGTTTATACCACGGGGGGCTCTACGAGCAGTACTTC.

The V gene is TRBV7-9, the J gene TRBJ2-3; the D is unclear. With 4 bases removed from V and 0 bases from J, the gap between germline ends came to 11 bases. Germline values: CDR1 SEHNR, CDR2 FQNEAQ (reference sequence). This CDR3 has 15 residues. The CDR3 reads CASSSWGSSTDTQYF. DNA for the CDR3: TGTGCCAGCAGCTCTTGGGGTTCTAGCACAGATACGCAGTATTTT.

This clonotype has more than one count but fewer than ten. The rearrangement links TRBV9 to TRBJ2-7, with D perhaps matching TRBD1 (6 bases). The CDR3 covers 15 residues. Trimming stripped 0 bases from V and 2 bases from J, with 12 bases between. Germline CDR1 and CDR2: SGDLS and YYNGEE. CDR3 DNA: TGTGCCAGCAGCGTAGACCTCCGGACAGCCTACGAGCAGTACTTC. As protein: CASSVDLRTAYEQYF.

This clonotype was observed many times. This chain connects TRBV4-1 to TRBJ2-7; 11 bases align to TRBD2. Germline CDR1 and CDR2: MGHRA and YSYEKL. With V trimmed by 3 bases and J by 3 bases, 10 bases remained unmatched. The CDR3 covers 17 residues. The CDR3: CASSHPKELAGVYEQYF. The CDR3, as DNA: TGCGCCAGCAGCCATCCCAAGGAACTAGCGGGAGTCTACGAGCAGTACTTC.

This clonotype was counted many times. The rearrangement joins TRBV4-2 to TRBJ1-2, with 11 bases matching TRBD1. Per germline, CDR1 LGHNA and CDR2 YNFKEQ. J was trimmed by 7 bases and V by 1 base; bases with no gene match: 8. The CDR3 is 16 residues long. CDR3 sequence (DNA): TGTGCCAGCAGCCAAGGGACAGGGGGCGCGTTATCTGGCTACACCTTC. Its translation: CASSQGTGGALSGYTF.

This chain links TRBV27 with TRBJ2-2; the match to TRBD1 covers 8 bases. The ends lost 4 bases at V and 4 bases at J; junction bases unmatched: 5. Germline CDR1 is MNHEY and CDR2 is SMNVEV (reference sequence). This CDR3 is built from 15 residues. CDR3 in amino acids: CASSSGGFSTGELFF. In nucleotides, the CDR3 is TGTGCCAGCAGTTCAGGGGGCTTTAGCACCGGGGAGCTGTTTTTT.